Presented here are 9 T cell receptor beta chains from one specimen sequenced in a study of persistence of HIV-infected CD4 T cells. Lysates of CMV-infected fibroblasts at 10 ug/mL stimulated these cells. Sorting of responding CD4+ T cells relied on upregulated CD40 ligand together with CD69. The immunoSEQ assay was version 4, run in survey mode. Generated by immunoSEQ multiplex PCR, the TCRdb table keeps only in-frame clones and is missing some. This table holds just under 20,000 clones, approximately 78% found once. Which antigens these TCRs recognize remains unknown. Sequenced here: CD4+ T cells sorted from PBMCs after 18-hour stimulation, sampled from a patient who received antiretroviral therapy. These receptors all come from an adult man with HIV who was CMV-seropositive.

For the CDR3, the DNA is TGTGCCAGCAGTCATGACAGGGCTGGGGCCAACGTCCTGACTTTC. Amino acid sequence: CASSHDRAGANVLTF. The genes are TRBV7-9 and TRBJ2-6, with TRBD1 matching over 7 bases. This CDR3 has 15 amino acids. Germline CDR1 reads SEHNR; CDR2 reads FQNEAQ (reference sequence). V was pared by 6 bases and J by 2 bases, with 4 bases of the junction left unmatched.

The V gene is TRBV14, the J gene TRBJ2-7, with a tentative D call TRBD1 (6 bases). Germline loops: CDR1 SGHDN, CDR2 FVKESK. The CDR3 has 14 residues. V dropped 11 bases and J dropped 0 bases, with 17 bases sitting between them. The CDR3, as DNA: TGTGCCTCTGCCTGGGGGCCCAGCTCCTACGAGCAGTACTTC. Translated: CASAWGPSSYEQYF.

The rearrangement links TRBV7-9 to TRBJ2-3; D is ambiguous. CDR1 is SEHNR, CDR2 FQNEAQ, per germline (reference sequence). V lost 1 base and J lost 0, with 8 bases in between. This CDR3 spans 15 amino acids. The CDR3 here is CASSLGARSTDTQYF. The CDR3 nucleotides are TGTGCCAGCAGCTTAGGAGCAAGAAGCACAGATACGCAGTATTTT.

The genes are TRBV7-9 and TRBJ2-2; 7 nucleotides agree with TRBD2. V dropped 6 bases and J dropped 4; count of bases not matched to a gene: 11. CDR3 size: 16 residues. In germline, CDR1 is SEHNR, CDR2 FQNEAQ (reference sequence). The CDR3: CASSSPGGESTGELFF. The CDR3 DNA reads TGTGCCAGCAGTTCCCCGGGGGGAGAAAGCACCGGGGAGCTGTTTTTT.

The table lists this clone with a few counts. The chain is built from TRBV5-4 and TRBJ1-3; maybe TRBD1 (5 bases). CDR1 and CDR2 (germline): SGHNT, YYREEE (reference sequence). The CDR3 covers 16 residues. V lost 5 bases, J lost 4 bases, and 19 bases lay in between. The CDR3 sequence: CASSVSGGAMGNTIYF. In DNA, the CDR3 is TGTGCCAGCAGTGTCTCCGGGGGAGCCATGGGAAACACCATATATTTT.

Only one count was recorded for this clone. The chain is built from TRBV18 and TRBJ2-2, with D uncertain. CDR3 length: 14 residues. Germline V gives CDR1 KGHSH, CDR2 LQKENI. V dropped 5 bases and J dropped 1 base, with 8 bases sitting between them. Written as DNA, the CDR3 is TGTGCCAGCTCATATACTCTGAACACCGGGGAGCTGTTTTTT. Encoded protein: CASSYTLNTGELFF. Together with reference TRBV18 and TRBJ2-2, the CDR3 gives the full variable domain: NAGVMQNPRHLVRRRGQEARLRCSPMKGHSHVYWYRQLPEEGLKFMVYLQKENIIDESGMPKERFSAEFPKEGPSILRIQQVVRGDSAAYFCASSYTLNTGELFFGEGSRLTVL.

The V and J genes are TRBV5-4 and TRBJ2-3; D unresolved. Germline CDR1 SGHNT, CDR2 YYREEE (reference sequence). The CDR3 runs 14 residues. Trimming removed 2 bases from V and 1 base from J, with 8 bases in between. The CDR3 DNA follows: TGTGCCAGCAGCTTAATGAAGGGCACAGATACGCAGTATTTT. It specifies CASSLMKGTDTQYF.

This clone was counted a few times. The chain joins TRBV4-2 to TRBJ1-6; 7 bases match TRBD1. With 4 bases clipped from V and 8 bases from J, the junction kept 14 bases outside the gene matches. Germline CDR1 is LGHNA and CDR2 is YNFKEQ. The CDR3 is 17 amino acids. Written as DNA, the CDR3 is TGTGCCAGCAGCCTAAGATCGGGGACAGAAACGGATTCACCCCTCCACTTT. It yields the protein CASSLRSGTETDSPLHF.

CDR3: CASIRGWVNYGYTF. In nucleotides, the CDR3 is TGTGCCAGCATCCGTGGTTGGGTAAACTATGGCTACACCTTC. The chain has TRBV9 and TRBJ1-2; D is uncertain. Per germline, CDR1 SGDLS and CDR2 YYNGEE. Trimming took 6 bases from V and 2 from J, leaving 14 bases between them. This CDR3 has 14 amino acids.